Presented here are 16 T cell receptor beta chains from one specimen sequenced in a study of CD8+CD57+ T cells in acquired aplastic anemia. Previously, flow cytometry had revealed CD8+CD57+ cell expansion in the patients chosen for sequencing. Profiles of TCR beta VDJ and CDR3 were generated from a genomic DNA template. Each CDR3 protein gets one entry after TCRdb re-called the reads with MiXCR. The table has approximately 130,000 distinct CDR3 sequences, under 65% seen once. The sequencing input was sorted CD4+, CD8+, or CD8+CD57+ T cells (not recorded which) from PBMCs. All receptors derive from a human donor with aplastic anemia.

This chain uses TRBV19 with TRBJ1-2, with 8 bases that match TRBD1. CDR3 length: 15 residues. Per germline, CDR1 LNHDA and CDR2 SQIVND (reference sequence). J gave up 2 bases and V 5 bases, and 7 bases lay outside the gene matches. CDR3 DNA sequence: TGTGCCAGTAGTCCCCACAGGGGGTCGAACTATGGCTACACCTTC. This encodes CASSPHRGSNYGYTF.

This rearrangement joins TRBV10-1 to TRBJ2-1; D gene unclear. CDR1 WNHNN and CDR2 SYGVQD come from the germline V gene (reference sequence). V lost 3 bases and J 8 bases, leaving 5 bases between the germline ends. The CDR3 covers 11 residues. CDR3 region: CASSDFHEQFF. The CDR3 nucleotides are TGCGCCAGCAGTGATTTCCATGAGCAGTTCTTC.

This clonotype was recorded at least ten times. The chain employs TRBV4-1 and TRBJ1-5; D gene uncertain. In germline, CDR1 is MGHRA, CDR2 YSYEKL. V was shortened by 3 bases and J by 0 bases, with 3 bases between the two germline ends. The CDR3 consists of 13 residues. The DNA of the CDR3 is TGCGCCAGCAGCCAGCATAGCAATCAGCCCCAGCATTTT. It is translated as CASSQHSNQPQHF.

CDR3 in amino acids: CASSNRQGYSYEQYF. The DNA of the CDR3 is TGTGCCAGCAGTAACAGACAGGGATACTCCTACGAGCAGTACTTC. The chain links TRBV5-6 to TRBJ2-7, with 7 bases matching TRBD1. The J segment lost 0 bases and the V segment lost 5 bases, leaving 8 bases of the junction unmatched. The CDR3 contains 15 residues. Germline CDR1 reads SGHDT; CDR2 reads YYEEEE.

The chain employs TRBV12-3 or TRBV12-4 and TRBJ1-2; TRBD1 might be the D (6 bases). The CDR3 is 12 residues long. Between the trimmed V and J ends, which lost 4 bases and 5 bases, there was a span of 8 bases. In DNA form, the CDR3 reads TGTGCCAGCAGTTCGAGGGGGTATGGCTACACCTTC. Translated, it gives CASSSRGYGYTF.

This clonotype has at least ten counts. The V gene is TRBV24-1, the J gene TRBJ2-2, with D uncertain. This CDR3 contains 14 residues. V shed 4 bases and J shed 3 bases, with 8 bases lying between them. Germline lookup yields CDR1 KGHDR and CDR2 SFDVKD. Here the CDR3 reads CATSDTTYTGELFF. DNA of the CDR3: TGTGCCACCAGTGACACTACTTACACCGGGGAGCTGTTTTTT.

The V gene is TRBV7-6, the J gene TRBJ2-7; perhaps TRBD2 as D (6 bases). The CDR3 runs to 15 residues. Trimming pared 5 bases from V and 3 bases from J, leaving 17 bases between. The germline gives CDR1 SGHVS, CDR2 FNYEAQ. CDR3 DNA: TGTGCCAGCAGCCCTCTAGCGTCGAGCCTCTACGAGCAGTACTTC. Its translation: CASSPLASSLYEQYF.

The rearrangement links TRBV28 to TRBJ1-1; D is possibly TRBD1 (5 bases). In germline, CDR1 is MDHEN, CDR2 SYDVKM. V lost 1 base to trimming and J lost 11 bases, with 14 bases between them. CDR3 length equals 13 residues. The CDR3 DNA sequence: TGTGCCAGCAGTTTATTAGGGGACGCCGGGGCTTTCTTT. Translated, it gives CASSLLGDAGAFF.

The chain combines TRBV5-4 with TRBJ2-3; a possible D gene is TRBD1 (5 bases). The germline CDR1 and CDR2 sequences are SGHNT and YYREEE (reference sequence). This CDR3 region has 16 residues. V was pared by 0 bases and J by 2 bases, with 13 bases between. The CDR3 region is CASSLGAGQSTDTQYF. CDR3 in DNA: TGTGCCAGCAGCTTGGGAGCAGGGCAGTCCACAGATACGCAGTATTTT.

As concerns this clonotype: A read error may explain this, as a much larger clone is one base away. V gene TRBV10-3 combines with J gene TRBJ1-2, with 12 bases identical to TRBD1. V lost 5 bases, J lost 8 bases, and 9 bases stayed unmatched. The CDR3 contains 15 residues. Germline CDR1 is ENHRY and CDR2 is SYGVKD. CDR3 sequence: CAISSPGQGARGYTF. The CDR3 DNA follows: TGTGCCATCAGTTCCCCGGGACAGGGGGCGCGAGGCTACACCTTC.

The chain uses TRBV20-1 and TRBJ2-3; D possibly corresponds to TRBD1 (6 bases). Germline V gene lookup returns CDR1 DFQATT and CDR2 SNEGSKA (reference sequence). The length of the CDR3 is 16 residues. V lost 0 bases, J lost 0 bases, and 13 bases lay in between. DNA for the CDR3: TGCAGTGCTAGAGATCAGGGGTATTATAGCACAGATACGCAGTATTTT. Amino acids: CSARDQGYYSTDTQYF.

The rearrangement links TRBV7-8 to TRBJ2-7; perhaps TRBD2 as D (6 bases). V was pared by 1 base and J by 0 bases, with 10 bases between. Germline V gives CDR1 SGHVS, CDR2 FQNEAQ. This CDR3 is 15 amino acids long. CDR3 loop: CASSLGSTSSYEQYF. The CDR3 DNA reads as TGTGCCAGCAGCTTAGGGTCGACTAGCTCCTACGAGCAGTACTTC.

The rearrangement uses TRBV7-3 and TRBJ2-5; no clear D. This CDR3 is built from 12 residues. The V and J ends lost 5 bases and 5 bases respectively, with 9 bases between them. Germline CDR1 reads SGHTA; CDR2 reads FQGTGA. CDR3 protein: CASSLTRETQYF. DNA of the CDR3: TGTGCCAGCAGCCTCACCAGGGAGACCCAGTACTTC.

This chain links TRBV7-9 with TRBJ1-6; TRBD1 matches at 7 bases. CDR1 SEHNR and CDR2 FQNEAQ come from the germline V gene (reference sequence). The V segment lost 3 bases and the J segment 13 bases; nucleotides outside the gene matches: 12. The CDR3 is 15 amino acids. This CDR3 reads CASSFYRGFIYPLHF. The CDR3 DNA reads as TGTGCCAGCAGCTTCTACAGGGGATTCATTTACCCCCTCCACTTT.

This clonotype was observed at least ten times. This sequence joins TRBV2 and TRBJ1-4, with 7 positions matching TRBD1. Per germline, CDR1 SNHLY and CDR2 FYNNEI. The CDR3 is 15 amino acids. The junction had 12 bases not matched to a gene; V was cut back by 6 bases and J by 8 bases. CDR3 loop: CASRVTGSHLEKLFF. The CDR3 DNA is TGTGCCAGCAGGGTGACAGGGTCTCATCTAGAAAAACTGTTTTTT.

In this sample, this clonotype turned up many times. V is TRBV5-6 and J is TRBJ2-5, with D maybe TRBD2 (5 bases). CDR1 is SGHDT and CDR2 is YYEEEE in the germline V gene. Trimming pared 2 bases from V and 7 bases from J, leaving 9 bases between. This CDR3 is built from 12 residues. The CDR3 DNA reads TGTGCCAGCAGCTTCGCCCGGGGGACCCAGTACTTC. Translating gives CASSFARGTQYF.